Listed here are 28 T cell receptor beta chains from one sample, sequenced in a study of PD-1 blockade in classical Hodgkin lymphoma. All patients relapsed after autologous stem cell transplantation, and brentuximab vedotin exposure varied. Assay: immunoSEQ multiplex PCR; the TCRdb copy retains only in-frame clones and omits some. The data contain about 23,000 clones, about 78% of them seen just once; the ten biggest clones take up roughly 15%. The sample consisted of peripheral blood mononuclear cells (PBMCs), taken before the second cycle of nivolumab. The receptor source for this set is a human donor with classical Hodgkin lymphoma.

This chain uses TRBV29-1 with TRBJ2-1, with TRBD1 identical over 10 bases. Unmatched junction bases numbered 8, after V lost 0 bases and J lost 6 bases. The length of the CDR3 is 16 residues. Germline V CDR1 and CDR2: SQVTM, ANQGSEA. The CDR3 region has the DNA TGCAGCGTTGAAGAACCCGGACAGGGGGTTTTCAATGAGCAGTTCTTC. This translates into CSVEEPGQGVFNEQFF.

The CDR3 region has the DNA TGTGCCAGCAGCCCCCGGTCGGGACTAGCTATGCAGGAGACCCAGTACTTC. Its protein product is CASSPRSGLAMQETQYF. V usage is TRBV9 and J usage is TRBJ2-5; TRBD2 agrees at 9 bases. The V and J ends lost 4 bases and 5 bases, in that order; junction bases with no gene match: 15. Germline V gives CDR1 SGDLS, CDR2 YYNGEE. The CDR3 covers 17 residues.

As DNA, the CDR3 is TGTGCCAGCAGTGAATTGTTATGGACTGCCGAAAACTCTGGGGCCAACGTCCTGACTTTC. This sequence encodes CASSELLWTAENSGANVLTF. The chain has TRBV6-1 and TRBJ2-6; a weak D match, TRBD2 (5 bases). The V gene's germline CDR1 is MNHNS and CDR2 SASEGT. V was pared by 2 bases and J by 0 bases, with 20 bases between. This CDR3 has 20 residues.

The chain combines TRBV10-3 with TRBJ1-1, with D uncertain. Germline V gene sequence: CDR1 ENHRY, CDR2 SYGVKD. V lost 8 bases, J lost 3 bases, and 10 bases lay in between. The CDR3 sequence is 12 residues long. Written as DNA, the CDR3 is TGTGCCATCGCTCTGGACGACACTGAAGCTTTCTTT. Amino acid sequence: CAIALDDTEAFF.

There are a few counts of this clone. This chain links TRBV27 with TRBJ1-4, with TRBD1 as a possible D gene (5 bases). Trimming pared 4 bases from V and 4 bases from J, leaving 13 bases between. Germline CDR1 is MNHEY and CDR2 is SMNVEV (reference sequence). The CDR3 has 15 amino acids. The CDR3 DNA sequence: TGTGCCAGCAGTTCCTCGAGGGGACTTAATGAAAAACTGTTTTTT. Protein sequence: CASSSSRGLNEKLFF.

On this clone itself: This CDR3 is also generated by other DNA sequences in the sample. The CDR3 DNA reads TGTGCCAGCAGTTTCCGGGGCTCTGGAAACACCATATATTTT. Its protein product is CASSFRGSGNTIYF. The J gene is TRBJ1-3, the V gene TRBV28; D gene ambiguous. The CDR3 covers 14 residues. CDR1 MDHEN and CDR2 SYDVKM come from the germline V gene. Trimming shortened V by 3 bases and J by 0 bases, and 6 bases separated the two germline ends.

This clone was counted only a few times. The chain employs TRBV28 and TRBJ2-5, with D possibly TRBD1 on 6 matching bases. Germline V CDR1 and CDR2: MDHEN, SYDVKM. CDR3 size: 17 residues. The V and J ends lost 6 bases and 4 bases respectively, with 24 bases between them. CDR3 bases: TGTGCCAGCAGGAGTCTCGACAGGAATCCCTCGGTAGAGACCCAGTACTTC. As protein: CASRSLDRNPSVETQYF.

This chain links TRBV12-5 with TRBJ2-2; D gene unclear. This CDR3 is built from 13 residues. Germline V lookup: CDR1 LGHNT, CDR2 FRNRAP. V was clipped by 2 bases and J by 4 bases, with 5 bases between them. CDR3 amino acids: CASGLRATGELFF. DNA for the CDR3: TGTGCTAGTGGTTTGAGGGCCACCGGGGAGCTGTTTTTT.

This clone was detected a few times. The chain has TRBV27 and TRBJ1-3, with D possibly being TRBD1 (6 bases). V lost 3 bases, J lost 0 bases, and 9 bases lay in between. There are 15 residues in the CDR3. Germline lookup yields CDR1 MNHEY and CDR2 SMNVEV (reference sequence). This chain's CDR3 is CASSLTGLSGNTIYF. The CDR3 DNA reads TGTGCCAGCAGTTTGACAGGCCTCTCTGGAAACACCATATATTTT.

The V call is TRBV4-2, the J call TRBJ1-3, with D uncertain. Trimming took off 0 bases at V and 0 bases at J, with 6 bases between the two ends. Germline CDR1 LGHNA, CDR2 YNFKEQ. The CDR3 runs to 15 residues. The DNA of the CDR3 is TGTGCCAGCAGCCAAGATCCTACCTCTGGAAACACCATATATTTT. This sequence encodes CASSQDPTSGNTIYF.

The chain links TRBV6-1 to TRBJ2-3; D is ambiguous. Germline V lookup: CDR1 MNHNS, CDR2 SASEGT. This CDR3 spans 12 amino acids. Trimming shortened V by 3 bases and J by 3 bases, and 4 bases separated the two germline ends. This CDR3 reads CASSDLTDTQYF. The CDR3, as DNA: TGTGCCAGCAGTGACCTAACAGATACGCAGTATTTT.

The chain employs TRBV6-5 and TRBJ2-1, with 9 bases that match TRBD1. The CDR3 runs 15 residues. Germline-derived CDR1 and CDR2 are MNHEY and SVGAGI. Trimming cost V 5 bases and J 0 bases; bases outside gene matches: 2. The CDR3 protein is CASSQTGGSYNEQFF. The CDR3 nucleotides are TGTGCCAGCAGTCAGACAGGGGGCTCCTACAATGAGCAGTTCTTC.

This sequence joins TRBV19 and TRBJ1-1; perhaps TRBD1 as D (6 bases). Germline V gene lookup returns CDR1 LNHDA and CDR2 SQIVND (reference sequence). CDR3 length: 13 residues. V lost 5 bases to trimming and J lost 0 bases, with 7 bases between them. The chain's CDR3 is CASSEGVNTEAFF. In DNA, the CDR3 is TGTGCCAGTAGTGAGGGGGTGAACACTGAAGCTTTCTTT. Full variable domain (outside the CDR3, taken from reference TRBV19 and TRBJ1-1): DGGITQSPKYLFRKEGQNVTLSCEQNLNHDAMYWYRQDPGQGLRLIYYSQIVNDFQKGDIAEGYSVSREKKESFPLTVTSAQKNPTAFYLCASSEGVNTEAFFGQGTRLTVV.

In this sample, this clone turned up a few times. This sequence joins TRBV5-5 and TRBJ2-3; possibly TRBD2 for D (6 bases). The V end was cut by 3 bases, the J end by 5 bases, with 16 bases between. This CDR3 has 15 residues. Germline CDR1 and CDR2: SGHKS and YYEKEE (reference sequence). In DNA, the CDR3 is TGTGCCAGCAGCTCCCCTGGGGGAGGTGGAGATACGCAGTATTTT. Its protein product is CASSSPGGGGDTQYF.

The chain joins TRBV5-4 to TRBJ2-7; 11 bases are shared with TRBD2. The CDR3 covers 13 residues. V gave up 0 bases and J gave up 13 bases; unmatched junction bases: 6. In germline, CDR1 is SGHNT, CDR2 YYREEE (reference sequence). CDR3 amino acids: CASSLELAGAQYF. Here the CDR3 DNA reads TGTGCCAGCAGCTTGGAACTAGCGGGAGCCCAATACTTC.

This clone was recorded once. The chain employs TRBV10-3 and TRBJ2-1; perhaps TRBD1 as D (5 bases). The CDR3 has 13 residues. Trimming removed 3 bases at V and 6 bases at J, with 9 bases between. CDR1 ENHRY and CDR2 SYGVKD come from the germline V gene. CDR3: CAISDPGINEQFF. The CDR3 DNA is TGTGCCATCAGTGACCCAGGGATCAATGAGCAGTTCTTC.

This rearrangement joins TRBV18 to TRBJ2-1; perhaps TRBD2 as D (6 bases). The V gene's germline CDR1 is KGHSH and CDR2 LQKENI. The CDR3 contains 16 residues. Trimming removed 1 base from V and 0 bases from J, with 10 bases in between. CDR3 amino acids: CASSPLSGSSYNEQFF. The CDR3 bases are TGTGCCAGCTCACCACTTAGCGGTAGCTCCTACAATGAGCAGTTCTTC.

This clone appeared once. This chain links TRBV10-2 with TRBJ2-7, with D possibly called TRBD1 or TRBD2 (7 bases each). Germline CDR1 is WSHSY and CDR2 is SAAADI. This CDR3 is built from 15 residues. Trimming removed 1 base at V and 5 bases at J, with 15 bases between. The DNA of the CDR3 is TGCGCCAGCAGTGAGTGGGCAGGGGGGGGGAACGAGCAGTACTTC. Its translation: CASSEWAGGGNEQYF.

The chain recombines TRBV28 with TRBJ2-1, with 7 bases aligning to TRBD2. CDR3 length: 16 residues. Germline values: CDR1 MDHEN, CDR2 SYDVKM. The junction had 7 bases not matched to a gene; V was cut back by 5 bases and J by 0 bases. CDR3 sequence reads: CASSPTSAGSYNEQFF. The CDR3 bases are TGTGCCAGCAGTCCCACTAGCGCGGGCTCCTACAATGAGCAGTTCTTC. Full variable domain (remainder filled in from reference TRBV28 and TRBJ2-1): DVKVTQSSRYLVKRTGEKVFLECVQDMDHENMFWYRQDPGLGLRLIYFSYDVKMKEKGDIPEGYSVSREKKERFSLILESASTNQTSMYLCASSPTSAGSYNEQFFGPGTRLTVL.

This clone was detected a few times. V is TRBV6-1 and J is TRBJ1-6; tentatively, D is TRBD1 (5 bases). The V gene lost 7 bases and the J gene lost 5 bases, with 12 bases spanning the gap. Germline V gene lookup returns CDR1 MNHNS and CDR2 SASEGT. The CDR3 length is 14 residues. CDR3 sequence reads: CASNQGPHNSPLHF. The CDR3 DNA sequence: TGTGCCAGCAATCAGGGACCGCATAATTCACCCCTCCACTTT.

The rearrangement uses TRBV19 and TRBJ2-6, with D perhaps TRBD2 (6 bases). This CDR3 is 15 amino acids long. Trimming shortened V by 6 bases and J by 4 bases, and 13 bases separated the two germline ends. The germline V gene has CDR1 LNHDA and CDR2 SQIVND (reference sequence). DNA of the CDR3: TGTGCCAGTAGGGAGGGACGGTCCGGGGCCAACGTCCTGACTTTC. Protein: CASREGRSGANVLTF. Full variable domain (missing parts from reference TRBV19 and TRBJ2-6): DGGITQSPKYLFRKEGQNVTLSCEQNLNHDAMYWYRQDPGQGLRLIYYSQIVNDFQKGDIAEGYSVSREKKESFPLTVTSAQKNPTAFYLCASREGRSGANVLTFGAGSRLTVL.

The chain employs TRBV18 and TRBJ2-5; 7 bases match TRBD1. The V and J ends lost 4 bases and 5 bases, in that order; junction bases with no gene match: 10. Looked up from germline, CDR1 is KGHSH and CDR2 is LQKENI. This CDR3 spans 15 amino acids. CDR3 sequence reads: CASSLGTAPSETQYF. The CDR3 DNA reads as TGTGCCAGCTCACTTGGGACAGCGCCCTCCGAGACCCAGTACTTC.

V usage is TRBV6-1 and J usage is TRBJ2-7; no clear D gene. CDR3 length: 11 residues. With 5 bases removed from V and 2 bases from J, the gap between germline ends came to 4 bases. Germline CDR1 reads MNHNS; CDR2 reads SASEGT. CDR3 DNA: TGTGCCAGCAGTTCCCCCTACGAGCAGTACTTC. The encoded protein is CASSSPYEQYF.

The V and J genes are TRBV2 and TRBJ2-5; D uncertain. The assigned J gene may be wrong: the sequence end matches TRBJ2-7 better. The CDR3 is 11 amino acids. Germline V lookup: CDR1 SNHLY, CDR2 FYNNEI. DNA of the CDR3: TGTGCCAGCGGGTTTGACTACGAGCAGTACTTC. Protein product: CASGFDYEQYF.

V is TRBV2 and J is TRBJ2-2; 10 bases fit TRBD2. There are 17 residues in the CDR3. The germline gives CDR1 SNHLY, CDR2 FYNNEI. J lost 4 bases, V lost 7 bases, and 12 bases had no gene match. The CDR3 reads CASTGNLAGVGTGELFF. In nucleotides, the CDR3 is TGTGCCAGCACGGGTAACCTAGCGGGAGTTGGCACCGGGGAGCTGTTTTTT.

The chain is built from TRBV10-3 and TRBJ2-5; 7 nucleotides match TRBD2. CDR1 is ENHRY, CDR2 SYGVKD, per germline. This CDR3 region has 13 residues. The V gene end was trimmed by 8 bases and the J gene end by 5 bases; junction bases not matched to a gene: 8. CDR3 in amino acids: CAISSAGVETQYF. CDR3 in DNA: TGTGCCATCTCCTCCGCGGGGGTGGAGACCCAGTACTTC.

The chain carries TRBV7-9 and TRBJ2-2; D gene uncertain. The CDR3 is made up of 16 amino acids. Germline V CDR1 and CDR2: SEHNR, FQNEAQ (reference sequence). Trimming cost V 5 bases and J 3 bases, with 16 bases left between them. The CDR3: CASSEIRPSDTGELFF. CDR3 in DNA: TGTGCCAGCAGCGAAATCAGACCTTCGGACACCGGGGAGCTGTTTTTT.

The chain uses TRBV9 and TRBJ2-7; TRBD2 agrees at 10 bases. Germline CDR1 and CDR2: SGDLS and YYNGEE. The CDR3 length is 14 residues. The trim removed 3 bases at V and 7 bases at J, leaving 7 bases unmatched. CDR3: CASSATPLAGEQYF. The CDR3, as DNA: TGTGCCAGCAGCGCAACCCCACTAGCGGGGGAGCAGTACTTC.